The present entry profiles one TCR beta chain with its context. What it binds is unknown. The data were obtained in a study of identical twins. Study-level points and caveats: Conclusions relied on cross-sectional statistical analysis, not following the same donors. Out-of-frame TCR alpha sharing in monozygotic twins exceeded recombination model predictions.

TCRdb processed the 5' RACE reads anew with MiXCR; each CDR3 protein has one entry. The sample includes fewer than 250,000 distinct CDR3 sequences, approximately 6.8% of them seen just once. The CDR3 loop spans 14 amino acids. Germline V lookup: CDR1 MNHNS, CDR2 SASEGT. V was trimmed by 8 bases and J by 4 bases, leaving 17 bases between them. These records were also assigned to another study, of yellow fever vaccine responses in identical twins.

The receptor was derived from a woman between 18 and 29 years old in good health. Sequencing was done on a sample of CD8+ T cells sorted from blood. The chain uses TRBV6-1 and TRBJ2-5; D possibly uses TRBD1 or TRBD2 (5 bases each). This CDR3 reads CASSGTGGSETQYF. The CDR3 DNA reads TGTGCCAGCTCCGGGACGGGCGGGTCAGAGACCCAGTACTTC.